The 20 T cell receptor beta chains below all came from one sample that was sequenced in a study of blood T cell repertoires in COVID-19. Using immunoSEQ multiplex PCR, the repertoire was profiled, and TCRdb retains in-frame clones only, with some absent. Of 250,000 or so clones in the sample, 88% were seen once. The sample was PBMCs or T cells enriched from blood (not recorded which). Source of these receptors: a woman in her forties who had been exposed to COVID-19.

The chain links TRBV3-1 (or the pseudogene TRBV3-2) to TRBJ1-5; the D is unclear. The V gene lost 1 base and the J gene lost 6 bases, with 7 bases spanning the gap. The germline V gene encodes CDR1 LGHDT and CDR2 YNNKEL (reference sequence). This CDR3 region has 13 residues. In DNA, the CDR3 is TGTGCCAGCAGCCAAGCAGTCTTTCAGCCCCAGCATTTT. Amino acids: CASSQAVFQPQHF.

V and J are TRBV7-3 and TRBJ2-3; 8 nucleotides align to TRBD2. V gave up 5 bases and J gave up 2 bases; unmatched junction bases: 6. The CDR3 contains 15 residues. CDR1 SGHTA and CDR2 FQGTGA come from the germline V gene. CDR3 protein: CASSPSGRNTDTQYF. Written as DNA, the CDR3 is TGTGCCAGCAGCCCAAGCGGGAGAAACACAGATACGCAGTATTTT.

This clone was observed once. In DNA form, the CDR3 reads TGTGCCAGCAGCCGAGAGGGGGGGCAGAGAAGAAACACCATATATTTT. Its protein product is CASSREGGQRRNTIYF. The gene calls are TRBV7-9 and TRBJ1-3; weak D call: TRBD1 (6 bases). This CDR3 is 16 amino acids long. CDR1 and CDR2 from the germline V gene are SEHNR and FQNEAQ (reference sequence). Trimming took off 5 bases at V and 5 bases at J, with 19 bases between the two ends. The whole variable domain, remainder taken from reference TRBV7-9 and TRBJ1-3, is DTGVSQNPRHKITKRGQNVTFRCDPISEHNRLYWYRQTLGQGPEFLTYFQNEAQLEKSRLLSDRFSAERPKGSFSTLEIQRTEQGDSAMYLCASSREGGQRRNTIYFGEGSWLTVV.

The V and J genes are TRBV18 and TRBJ2-1, with 7 bases aligning to TRBD2. Germline V gene sequence: CDR1 KGHSH, CDR2 LQKENI. CDR3 length equals 14 residues. With V trimmed by 3 bases and J by 6 bases, 5 bases remained unmatched. CDR3 DNA: TGTGCCAGCTCACCGCTAGCGGCCTTCAATGAGCAGTTCTTC. Its translation is CASSPLAAFNEQFF.

The chain combines TRBV18 with TRBJ1-1, with 8 bases that match TRBD1. The CDR3 is 19 amino acids. V lost 3 bases and J lost 5; bases outside the gene matches: 20. In germline, CDR1 is KGHSH, CDR2 LQKENI. The CDR3 sequence is CASSPNLKNIRGRGTEAFF. The DNA of the CDR3 is TGTGCCAGCTCACCGAACCTTAAAAATATCAGGGGGCGCGGGACTGAAGCTTTCTTT.

The chain recombines TRBV28 with TRBJ1-2, with D uncertain. The CDR3 loop spans 12 amino acids. The ends were cut back, 2 bases at V and 5 bases at J, with 6 bases in the middle. In germline, CDR1 is MDHEN, CDR2 SYDVKM. CDR3 sequence (DNA): TGTGCCAGCAGTTTACTCCCTTATGGCTACACCTTC. This gives the protein CASSLLPYGYTF.

This clone was recorded only once. V gene TRBV7-2 combines with J gene TRBJ1-2; TRBD1 agrees at 7 bases. V gave up 0 bases and J gave up 5 bases; unmatched junction bases: 6. The CDR3 sequence is 15 residues long. Germline-derived CDR1 and CDR2 are SGHTA and FQGNSA. CDR3 loop: CASSLASGTAYGYTF. The DNA for the CDR3 is TGTGCCAGCAGCTTAGCGTCCGGGACAGCGTATGGCTACACCTTC.

Here the CDR3 reads CATKRGQTYGYTF. The DNA for the CDR3 is TGTGCCACCAAACGCGGACAGACCTATGGCTACACCTTC. This chain joins TRBV12-3 or TRBV12-4 and TRBJ1-2; possibly TRBD1 for D (6 bases). The CDR3 is 13 residues long. Between the trimmed V and J ends, which lost 10 bases and 4 bases, there was a span of 16 bases.

The chain employs TRBV13 and TRBJ2-1; the match to TRBD1 covers 7 bases. Germline V gene data show CDR1 as PRHDT and CDR2 as FYEKMQ (reference sequence). V lost 6 bases, J lost 10 bases, and 6 bases stayed unmatched. The CDR3 spans 12 residues. CDR3 protein: CASSRGGREQFF. The CDR3 bases are TGTGCCAGCAGTCGAGGGGGCCGGGAGCAGTTCTTC.

V is TRBV19 and J is TRBJ2-7, with a possible D match to TRBD2 (5 bases). CDR3 length: 14 residues. CDR1 is LNHDA and CDR2 is SQIVND in the germline V gene (reference sequence). Trimming shortened V by 5 bases and J by 3 bases, and 14 bases separated the two germline ends. DNA of the CDR3: TGTGCCAGTAGTCCACGAGCGGACCACTACGAGCAGTACTTC. Protein: CASSPRADHYEQYF.

The rearrangement joins TRBV19 to TRBJ2-2; the D gene is possibly TRBD1 (6 bases). The CDR3 is 15 residues long. Trimming pared 6 bases from V and 4 bases from J, leaving 15 bases between. CDR1 LNHDA and CDR2 SQIVND come from the germline V gene (reference sequence). Written as DNA, the CDR3 is TGTGCCAGTAGCCTTCCCGGGACAACCACCGGGGAGCTGTTTTTT. This gives the protein CASSLPGTTTGELFF.

The chain carries TRBV5-4 and TRBJ2-7, with D possibly TRBD2 on 6 matching bases. Germline V CDR1 and CDR2: SGHNT, YYREEE (reference sequence). The CDR3 length is 13 residues. With 0 bases removed from V and 6 bases from J, the gap between germline ends came to 10 bases. The CDR3 sequence: CASSLVGRTEQYF. The DNA of the CDR3 is TGTGCCAGCAGCTTGGTAGGGAGGACCGAGCAGTACTTC.

This clone was counted a single time. The chain is built from TRBV29-1 and TRBJ2-1, with 10 nucleotides matching TRBD1. V lost 2 bases and J lost 6; bases outside the gene matches: 10. The germline V gene encodes CDR1 SQVTM and CDR2 ANQGSEA. There are 16 residues in the CDR3. The CDR3 DNA reads TGCAGCGTTGAAAAATTTAGGGACAGGGGCTTCAATGAGCAGTTCTTC. It is translated as CSVEKFRDRGFNEQFF.

The chain uses TRBV6-2 or TRBV6-3 and TRBJ2-7; D not resolved. Trimming stripped 4 bases from V and 4 bases from J, with 8 bases between. CDR3 length: 12 residues. In germline, CDR1 is MNHEY, CDR2 SVGEGT. The CDR3 DNA is TGTGCCAGCAGTTCTAACTCTTACGAGCAGTACGTC. Translating it yields CASSSNSYEQYV.

V usage is TRBV7-2 and J usage is TRBJ2-5, with D unclear. V dropped 7 bases and J dropped 3 bases, with 15 bases sitting between them. Germline V lookup: CDR1 SGHTA, CDR2 FQGNSA. The CDR3 runs to 14 residues. The CDR3 bases are TGTGCCAGCATTCCTGGTAGAGGCGAAGAGACCCAGTACTTC. Translated: CASIPGRGEETQYF.

The chain uses TRBV28 and TRBJ2-7, with D possibly TRBD2 on 5 matching bases. This CDR3 spans 11 amino acids. The V and J ends lost 6 bases and 5 bases respectively, with 8 bases between them. CDR1 MDHEN and CDR2 SYDVKM come from the germline V gene. The CDR3 sequence: CASSTRHEQYF. CDR3 sequence (DNA): TGTGCCAGCAGCACTAGGCACGAGCAGTACTTC.

V and J are TRBV29-1 and TRBJ1-1; a weak D match, TRBD1 (6 bases). Germline V CDR1 and CDR2: SQVTM, ANQGSEA. V was cut by 3 bases and J by 0 bases, with 11 bases left in between. This CDR3 has 14 amino acids. The CDR3 DNA sequence: TGCAGCGTTGAGGTGCAGGGGCTGAACACTGAAGCTTTCTTT. Protein: CSVEVQGLNTEAFF. The whole variable domain, remainder taken from reference TRBV29-1 and TRBJ1-1, is SAVISQKPSRDICQRGTSLTIQCQVDSQVTMMFWYRQQPGQSLTLIATANQGSEATYESGFVIDKFPISRPNLTFSTLTVSNMSPEDSSIYLCSVEVQGLNTEAFFGQGTRLTVV.

The chain combines TRBV20-1 with TRBJ2-1; TRBD1 is a possible D gene (5 bases). Per germline, CDR1 DFQATT and CDR2 SNEGSKA (reference sequence). The CDR3 extends over 15 amino acids. V was cut by 3 bases and J by 7 bases, with 19 bases left in between. The CDR3 nucleotides read TGCAGTGCTAGTTCCGGCCAGGGTGTTAGGAATGAGCAGTTCTTC. Its protein product is CSASSGQGVRNEQFF.

This chain uses TRBV3-1 (or the pseudogene TRBV3-2) with TRBJ1-2; tentative D call: TRBD1 (6 bases). The CDR3 runs to 13 residues. The ends were cut back, 4 bases at V and 5 bases at J, with 11 bases in the middle. From germline, CDR1 is LGHDT and CDR2 YNNKEL (reference sequence). CDR3 DNA: TGTGCCAGCAGCCCTGGGACATCTTATGGCTACACCTTC. As protein: CASSPGTSYGYTF.

The chain combines TRBV11-2 with TRBJ1-5; weak D call: TRBD1 (5 bases). The germline V gene encodes CDR1 SGHAT and CDR2 FQNNGV. V was shortened by 1 base and J by 5 bases, with 12 bases between the two germline ends. This CDR3 has 15 residues. As DNA, the CDR3 is TGTGCCAGCAGCTTAGCTGGCGGGGCCCATCAGCCCCAGCATTTT. Translating it yields CASSLAGGAHQPQHF.